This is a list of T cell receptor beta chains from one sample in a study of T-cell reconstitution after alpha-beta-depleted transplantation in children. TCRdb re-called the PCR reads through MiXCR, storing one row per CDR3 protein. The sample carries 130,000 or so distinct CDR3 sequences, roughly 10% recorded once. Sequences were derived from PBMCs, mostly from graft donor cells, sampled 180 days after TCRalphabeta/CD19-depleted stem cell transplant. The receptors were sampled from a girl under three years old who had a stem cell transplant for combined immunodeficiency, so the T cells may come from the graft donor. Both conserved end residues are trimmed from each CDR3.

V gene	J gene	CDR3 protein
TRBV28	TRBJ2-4	ASSRGTSVAKNIQY
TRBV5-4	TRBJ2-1	ASSTLRWGKSYNEQF
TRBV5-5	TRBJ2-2	ASRSQGTGELF
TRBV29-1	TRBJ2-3	SVAGYWGSSTDTQY
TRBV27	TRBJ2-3	ASRINSGGYTDTQY
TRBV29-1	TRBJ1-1	SVVSPARGTEAF
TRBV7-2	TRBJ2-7	ASSLLGVGSYEQY
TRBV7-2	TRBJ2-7	ASSLEPTGLEQY
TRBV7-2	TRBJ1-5	ASSTPTGGKRSQPQH
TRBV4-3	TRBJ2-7	ASSQDGEGRDVPYEQY
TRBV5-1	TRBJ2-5	ASSSRRGLAGGSETQY
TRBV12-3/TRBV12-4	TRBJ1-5	ASKLPQVDQPQH
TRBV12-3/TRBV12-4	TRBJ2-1	TSRSTGPQSVRALNEQF
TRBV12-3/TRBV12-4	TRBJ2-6	ASSPRTNAGANVLT
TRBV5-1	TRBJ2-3	ASSLGLALSTDTQY
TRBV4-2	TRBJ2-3	ASSQAGGRVILDTQY
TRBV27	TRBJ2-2	ASSFSQQGYTGELF
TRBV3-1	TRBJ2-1	ASSQTGALSF
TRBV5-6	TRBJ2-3	ASSYMSGIGTDTQY
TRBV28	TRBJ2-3	ASSSVQGTQY
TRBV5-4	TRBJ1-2	ASSLGISPGPGLRYGYT
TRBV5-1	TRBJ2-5	ASSLGTSGGLSGTQY
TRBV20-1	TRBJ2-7	SARGTGGYEQY
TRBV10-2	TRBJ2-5	ASRGTSHPETQY
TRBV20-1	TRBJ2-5	SASRDGQETQY
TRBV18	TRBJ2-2	ASSPPGPRETGELF
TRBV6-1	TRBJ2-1	ASTAHNEQF
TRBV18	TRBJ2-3	ASSPRGPGSTDTQY
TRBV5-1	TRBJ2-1	ASSLRWEQF
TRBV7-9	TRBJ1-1	ASTRTGRAEAF
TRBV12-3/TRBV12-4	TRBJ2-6	ASTDRISGANVLT
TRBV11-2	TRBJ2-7	ASSSRGTMRFPYEQY
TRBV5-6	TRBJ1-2	ASSSDRIYGYT